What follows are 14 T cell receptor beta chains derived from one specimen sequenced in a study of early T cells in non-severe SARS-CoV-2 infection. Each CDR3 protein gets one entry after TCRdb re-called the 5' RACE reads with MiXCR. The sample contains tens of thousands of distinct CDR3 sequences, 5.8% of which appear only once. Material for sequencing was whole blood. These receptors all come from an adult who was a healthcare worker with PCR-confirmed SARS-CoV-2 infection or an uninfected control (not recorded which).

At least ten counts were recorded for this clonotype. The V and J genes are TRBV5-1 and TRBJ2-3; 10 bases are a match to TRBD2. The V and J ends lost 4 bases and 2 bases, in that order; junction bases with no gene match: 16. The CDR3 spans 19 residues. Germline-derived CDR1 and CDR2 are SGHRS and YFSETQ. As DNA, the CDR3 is TGCGCCAGCAGCCCCCAAGGGAGGCTAGCGGGGGCCAACACAGATACGCAGTATTTT. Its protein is CASSPQGRLAGANTDTQYF. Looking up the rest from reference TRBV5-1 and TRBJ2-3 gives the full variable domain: KAGVTQTPRYLIKTRGQQVTLSCSPISGHRSVSWYQQTPGQGLQFLFEYFSETQRNKGNFPGRFSGRQFSNSRSEMNVSTLELGDSALYLCASSPQGRLAGANTDTQYFGPGTRLTVL.

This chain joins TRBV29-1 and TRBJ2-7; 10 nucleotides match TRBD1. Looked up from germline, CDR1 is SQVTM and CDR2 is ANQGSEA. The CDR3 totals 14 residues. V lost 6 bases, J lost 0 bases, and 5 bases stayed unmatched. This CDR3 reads CSVLGTGASYEQYF. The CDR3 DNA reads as TGCAGCGTCCTGGGGACAGGGGCCTCCTACGAGCAGTACTTC.

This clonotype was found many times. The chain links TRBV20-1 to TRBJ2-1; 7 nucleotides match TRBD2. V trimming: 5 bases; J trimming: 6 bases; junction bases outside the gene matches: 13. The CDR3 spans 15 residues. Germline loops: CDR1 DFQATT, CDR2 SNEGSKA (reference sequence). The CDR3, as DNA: TGCAGTGCTGGGACGATCATGGGAGGGGTCAATGAGCAGTTCTTC. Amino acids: CSAGTIMGGVNEQFF.

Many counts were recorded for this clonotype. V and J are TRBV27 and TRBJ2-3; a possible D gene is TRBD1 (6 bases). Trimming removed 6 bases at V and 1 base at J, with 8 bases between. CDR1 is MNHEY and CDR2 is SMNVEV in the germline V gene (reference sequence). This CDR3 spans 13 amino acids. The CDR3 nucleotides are TGTGCCAGCAGACGGACAGGCACAGATACGCAGTATTTT. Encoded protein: CASRRTGTDTQYF.

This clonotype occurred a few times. The CDR3 loop is CSVDFGTEGDTQYF. The CDR3 coding sequence is TGCAGCGTTGACTTCGGGACAGAAGGAGATACGCAGTATTTT. The chain carries TRBV29-1 and TRBJ2-3, with 7 bases aligning to TRBD1. Germline trimming cut 3 bases from V and 5 bases from J; bases unmatched to any gene: 8. The CDR3 is made up of 14 amino acids. CDR1 and CDR2 from the germline V gene are SQVTM and ANQGSEA.

The CDR3 loop reads CASSLWGALVEETQYF. The DNA for the CDR3 is TGTGCCAGCTCGCTATGGGGGGCCCTCGTGGAGGAGACCCAGTACTTC. The V gene is TRBV28, the J gene TRBJ2-5, with D perhaps TRBD1 or TRBD2 (6 bases each). This CDR3 contains 16 residues. Germline CDR1 is MDHEN and CDR2 is SYDVKM. Trimming stripped 8 bases from V and 5 bases from J, with 24 bases between.

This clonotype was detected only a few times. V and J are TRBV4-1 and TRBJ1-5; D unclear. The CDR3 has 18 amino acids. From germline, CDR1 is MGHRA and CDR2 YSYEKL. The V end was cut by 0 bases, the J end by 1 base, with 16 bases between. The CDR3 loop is CASSQDWVGGGSNQPQHF. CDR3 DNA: TGCGCCAGCAGCCAAGATTGGGTCGGAGGAGGCAGCAATCAGCCCCAGCATTTT.

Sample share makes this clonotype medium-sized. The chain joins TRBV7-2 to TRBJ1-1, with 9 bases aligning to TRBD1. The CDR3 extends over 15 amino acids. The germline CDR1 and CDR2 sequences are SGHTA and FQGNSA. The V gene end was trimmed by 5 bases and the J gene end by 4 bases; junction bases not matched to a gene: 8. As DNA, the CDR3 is TGTGCCAGCAGCCCCCGGACAGGGGAATCCACTGAAGCTTTCTTT. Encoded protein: CASSPRTGESTEAFF.

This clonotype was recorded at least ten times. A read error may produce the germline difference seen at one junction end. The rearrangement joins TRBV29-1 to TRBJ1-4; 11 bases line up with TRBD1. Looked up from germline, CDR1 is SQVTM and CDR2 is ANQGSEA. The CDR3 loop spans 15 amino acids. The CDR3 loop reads CSALGQGATNEKLFF. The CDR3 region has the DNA TGCAGCGCCCTAGGACAGGGGGCAACAAATGAAAAACTGTTTTTT.

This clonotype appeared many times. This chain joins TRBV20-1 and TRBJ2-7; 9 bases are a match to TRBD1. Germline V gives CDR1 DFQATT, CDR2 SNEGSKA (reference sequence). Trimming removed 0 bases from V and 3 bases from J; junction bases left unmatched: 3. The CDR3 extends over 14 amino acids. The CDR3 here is CSAREDRGDYEQYF. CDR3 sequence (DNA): TGCAGTGCTAGAGAGGACAGGGGCGACTACGAGCAGTACTTC.

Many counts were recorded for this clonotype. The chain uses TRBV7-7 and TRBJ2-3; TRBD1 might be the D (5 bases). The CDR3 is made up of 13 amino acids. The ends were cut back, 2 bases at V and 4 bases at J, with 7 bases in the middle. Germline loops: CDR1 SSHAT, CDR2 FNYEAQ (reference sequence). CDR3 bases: TGTGCCAGCAGCTTATCCAGGGCAGATACGCAGTATTTT. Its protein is CASSLSRADTQYF.

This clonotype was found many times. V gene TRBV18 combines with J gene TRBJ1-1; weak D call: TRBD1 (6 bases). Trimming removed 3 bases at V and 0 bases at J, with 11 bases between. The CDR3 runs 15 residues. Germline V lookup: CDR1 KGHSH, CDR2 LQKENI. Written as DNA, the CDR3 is TGTGCCAGCTCACCCTACGGGGGCCTGAACACTGAAGCTTTCTTT. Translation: CASSPYGGLNTEAFF.

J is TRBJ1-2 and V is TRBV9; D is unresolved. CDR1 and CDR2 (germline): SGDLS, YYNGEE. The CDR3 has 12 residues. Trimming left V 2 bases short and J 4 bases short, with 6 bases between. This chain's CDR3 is CASSVSFYGYTF. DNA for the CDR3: TGTGCCAGCAGCGTCAGCTTCTATGGCTACACCTTC.

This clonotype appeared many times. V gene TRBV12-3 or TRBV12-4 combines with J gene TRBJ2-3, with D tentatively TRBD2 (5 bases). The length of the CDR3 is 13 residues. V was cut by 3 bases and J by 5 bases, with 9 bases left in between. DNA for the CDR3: TGTGCCAGCAGTTTTTTACGGGGAGATACGCAGTATTTT. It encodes CASSFLRGDTQYF.